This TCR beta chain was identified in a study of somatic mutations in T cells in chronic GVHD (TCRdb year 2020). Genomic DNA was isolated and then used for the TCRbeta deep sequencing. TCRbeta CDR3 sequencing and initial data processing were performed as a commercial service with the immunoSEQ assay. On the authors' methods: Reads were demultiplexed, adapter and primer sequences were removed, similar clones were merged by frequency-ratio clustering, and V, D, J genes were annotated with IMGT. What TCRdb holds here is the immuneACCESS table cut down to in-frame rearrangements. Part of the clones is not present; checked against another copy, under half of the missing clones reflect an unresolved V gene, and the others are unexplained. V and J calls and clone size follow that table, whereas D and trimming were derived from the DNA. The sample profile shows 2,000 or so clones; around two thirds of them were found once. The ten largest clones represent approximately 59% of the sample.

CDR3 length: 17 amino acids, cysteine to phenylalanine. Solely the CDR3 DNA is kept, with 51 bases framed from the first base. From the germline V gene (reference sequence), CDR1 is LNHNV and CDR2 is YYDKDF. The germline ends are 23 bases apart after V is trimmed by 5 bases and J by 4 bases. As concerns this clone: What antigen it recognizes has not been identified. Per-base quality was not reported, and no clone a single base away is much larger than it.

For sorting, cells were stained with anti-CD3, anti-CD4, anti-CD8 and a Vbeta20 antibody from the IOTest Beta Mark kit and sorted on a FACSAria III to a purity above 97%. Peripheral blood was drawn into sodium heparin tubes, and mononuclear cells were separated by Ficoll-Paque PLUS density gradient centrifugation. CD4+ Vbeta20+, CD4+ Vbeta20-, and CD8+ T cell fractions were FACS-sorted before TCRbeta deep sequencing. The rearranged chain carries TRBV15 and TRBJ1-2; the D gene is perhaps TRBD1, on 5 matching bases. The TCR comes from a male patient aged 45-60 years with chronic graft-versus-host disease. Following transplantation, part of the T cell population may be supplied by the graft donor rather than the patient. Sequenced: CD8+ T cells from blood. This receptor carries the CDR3 CATSPTRDKGPGYGYTF. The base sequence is TGTGCCACCAGCCCAACGCGAGATAAGGGGCCCGGCTATGGCTACACCTTC.